This T cell receptor (beta chain) was obtained from a study of blood T cell repertoires in COVID-19. Sequenced by immunoSEQ multiplex PCR; TCRdb stores in-frame clones only, minus some. The data show about 270,000 clones, roughly 90% seen once. Looked up from germline, CDR1 is LNHDA and CDR2 is SQIVND (reference sequence). The CDR3 length is 14 residues. V shed 2 bases and J 5 bases; nucleotides not matched to a gene: 4. The sample comprised peripheral blood. This receptor was identified in a man aged 60 to 75 who had recovered from COVID-19. The genes are TRBV19 and TRBJ2-3; 7 bases map to TRBD2. Here the CDR3 reads CASSISGVEDTQYF. The CDR3 bases are TGTGCCAGTAGTATAAGCGGGGTAGAAGATACGCAGTATTTT.